This entry features one TCR beta chain sequence. The entry originates in a study of T cell changes during pregnancy in multiple sclerosis. Sequenced by immunoSEQ multiplex PCR; TCRdb stores in-frame clones only, minus some. The sample holds tens of thousands of clones; approximately 96% are singletons and the top ten take around 2.5%. This TCR came from a female donor with multiple sclerosis, enrolled in a pregnancy study. Material: CD8+ T cells from peripheral blood mononuclear cells, obtained after pregnancy.

The CDR3 loop reads CASSVSVSYEQYF. The CDR3 bases are TGTGCCAGCAGCGTTTCGGTATCCTACGAGCAGTACTTC. This chain links TRBV6-5 with TRBJ2-7; no definite D call. V lost 6 bases, J lost 1 base, and 10 bases lay in between. Germline V gene sequence: CDR1 MNHEY, CDR2 SVGAGI. This CDR3 spans 13 amino acids.